In this sample, the clone carrying this T cell receptor beta chain turned up many times. Its antigen is currently unknown. The entry originates in a study of T cells after yellow fever vaccination. Study in general: In the case of low-cell-number fractions, SMART-Seq v4 Ultra Low Input was used for preparation.

Notes on the study in general: Although the secondary response was weaker, it peaked faster, at day 5 versus 15.

Generation of TCR cDNA used 5'RACE template switching (which added a universal primer site and UMIs). TCRdb used MiXCR to reprocess the 5' RACE reads, holding one entry per CDR3 protein. The sample contains 100,000 to 150,000 distinct CDR3 sequences, about 7.4% of which appear only once. Between the trimmed V and J ends, which lost 3 bases and 0 bases, there was a span of 12 bases. The CDR3 contains 16 residues. Per germline, CDR1 LNHDA and CDR2 SQIVND (reference sequence). This chain links TRBV19 with TRBJ1-3; D gene ambiguous. Source: CD4+ T cells sorted from PBMCs, taken approximately 11 days after the first yellow fever vaccination. The clonotype was recovered from a man aged 18 to 35 who received the YFV17D yellow fever vaccine. The CDR3 sequence is CASSISGIGSGNTIYF. The CDR3 bases are TGTGCCAGTAGTATCAGCGGAATCGGCTCTGGAAACACCATATATTTT. Combining the CDR3 with reference TRBV19 and TRBJ1-3 gives the whole variable domain DGGITQSPKYLFRKEGQNVTLSCEQNLNHDAMYWYRQDPGQGLRLIYYSQIVNDFQKGDIAEGYSVSREKKESFPLTVTSAQKNPTAFYLCASSISGIGSGNTIYFGEGSWLTVV.